This T cell receptor beta chain was recorded in a study of tumour-infiltrating T cells in Burkitt lymphoma. Study summary: Productive clonality predicted overall and progression-free survival.

TCRdb keeps only in-frame clones here, not all; method: immunoSEQ multiplex PCR. The sample lists under 15,000 clones, about 33% occurring once. The CDR3 has 17 residues. The V gene's germline CDR1 is KGHSH and CDR2 LQKENI. With 5 bases removed from V and 0 bases from J, the gap between germline ends came to 17 bases. Sequenced sample: tumor tissue. The chain recombines TRBV18 with TRBJ2-1; D tentatively reads TRBD1 or TRBD2 (5 bases each). The origin of this receptor is a human donor with diffuse large B-cell lymphoma. The CDR3 DNA is TGTGCCAGCTCAGAGCTACCGGGACGGGGCTCCTACAATGAGCAGTTCTTC. Encoded protein: CASSELPGRGSYNEQFF.